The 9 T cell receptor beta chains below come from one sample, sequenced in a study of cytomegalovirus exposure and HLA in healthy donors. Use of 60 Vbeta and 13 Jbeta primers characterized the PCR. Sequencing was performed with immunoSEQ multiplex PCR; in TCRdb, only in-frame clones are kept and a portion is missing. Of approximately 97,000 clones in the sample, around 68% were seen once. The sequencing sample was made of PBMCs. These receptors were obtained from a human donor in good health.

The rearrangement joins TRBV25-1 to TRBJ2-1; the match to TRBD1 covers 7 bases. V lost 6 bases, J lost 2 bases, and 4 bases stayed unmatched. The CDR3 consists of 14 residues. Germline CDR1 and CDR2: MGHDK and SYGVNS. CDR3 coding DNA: TGTGCCAGCAGATCGACAGGGCCCTACAATGAGCAGTTCTTC. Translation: CASRSTGPYNEQFF.

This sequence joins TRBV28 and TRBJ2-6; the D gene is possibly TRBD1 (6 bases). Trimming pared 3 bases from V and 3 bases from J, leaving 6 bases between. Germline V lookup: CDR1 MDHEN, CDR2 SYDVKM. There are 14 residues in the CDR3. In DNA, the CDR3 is TGTGCCAGCAGTTTCAGGGGTGGGGCCAACGTCCTGACTTTC. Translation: CASSFRGGANVLTF.

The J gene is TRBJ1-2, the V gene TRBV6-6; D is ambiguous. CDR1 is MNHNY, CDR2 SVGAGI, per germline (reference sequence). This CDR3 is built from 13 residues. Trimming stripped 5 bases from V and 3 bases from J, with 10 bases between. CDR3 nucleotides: TGTGCCAGCAGTATCCGGGGAGACTATGGCTACACCTTC. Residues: CASSIRGDYGYTF.

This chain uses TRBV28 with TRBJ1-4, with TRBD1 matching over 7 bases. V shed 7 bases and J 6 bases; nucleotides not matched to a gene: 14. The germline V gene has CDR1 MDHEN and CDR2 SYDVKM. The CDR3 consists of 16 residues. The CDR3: CASIDRTGFEDEKLFF. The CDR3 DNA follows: TGTGCCAGCATCGACAGGACAGGTTTTGAGGATGAAAAACTGTTTTTT.

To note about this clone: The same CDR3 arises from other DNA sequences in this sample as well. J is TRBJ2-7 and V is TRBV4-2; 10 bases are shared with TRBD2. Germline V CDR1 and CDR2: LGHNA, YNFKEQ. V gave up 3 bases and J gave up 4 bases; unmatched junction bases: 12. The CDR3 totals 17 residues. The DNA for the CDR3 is TGTGCCAGCAGCCAGAGTCTCTCGATAGCGGGGGGTTACGAGCAGTACTTC. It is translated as CASSQSLSIAGGYEQYF.

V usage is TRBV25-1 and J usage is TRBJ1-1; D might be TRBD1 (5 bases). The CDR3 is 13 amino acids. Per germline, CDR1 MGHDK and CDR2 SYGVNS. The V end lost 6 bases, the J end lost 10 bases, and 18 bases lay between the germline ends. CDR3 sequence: CASRDTGGLGAFF. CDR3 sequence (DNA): TGTGCCAGCAGGGATACTGGGGGGTTAGGAGCTTTCTTT.

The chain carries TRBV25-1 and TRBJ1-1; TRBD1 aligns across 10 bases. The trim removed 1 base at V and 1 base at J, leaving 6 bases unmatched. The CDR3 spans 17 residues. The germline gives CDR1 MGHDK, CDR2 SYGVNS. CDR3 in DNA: TGTGCCAGCAGTGAATTGGGGACAGGGGACCCGAACACTGAAGCTTTCTTT. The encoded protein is CASSELGTGDPNTEAFF.

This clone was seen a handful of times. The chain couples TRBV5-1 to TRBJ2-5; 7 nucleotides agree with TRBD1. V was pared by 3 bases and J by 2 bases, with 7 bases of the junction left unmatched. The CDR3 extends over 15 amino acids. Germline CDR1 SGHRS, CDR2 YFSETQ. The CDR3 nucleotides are TGCGCCAGCAGCTCGCAGACAGGGCGACAAGAGACCCAGTACTTC. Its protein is CASSSQTGRQETQYF.

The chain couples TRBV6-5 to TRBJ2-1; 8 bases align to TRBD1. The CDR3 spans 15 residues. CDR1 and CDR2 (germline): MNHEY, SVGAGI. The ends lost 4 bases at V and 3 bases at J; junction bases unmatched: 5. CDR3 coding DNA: TGTGCCAGCAGTTCCCGGGACAGGATCTACAATGAGCAGTTCTTC. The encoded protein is CASSSRDRIYNEQFF.